This passage covers 23 T cell receptor beta chains from one sample sequenced in a study of cytomegalovirus exposure and HLA in healthy donors. Amplification used 60 Vbeta primers and 13 Jbeta primers. Sequencing was performed with immunoSEQ multiplex PCR; in TCRdb, only in-frame clones are kept and a portion is missing. The table shows some 200,000 clones, with about 81% occurring only once. Material for sequencing was PBMCs. The receptors shown here come from a woman in her forties in good health and CMV-seronegative.

The V gene is TRBV7-2, the J gene TRBJ2-7; maybe TRBD2 (5 bases). Germline CDR1 reads SGHTA; CDR2 reads FQGNSA. This CDR3 spans 13 amino acids. Trimming stripped 6 bases from V and 3 bases from J, with 12 bases between. The CDR3 sequence is CASRPAGVYEQYF. The CDR3 DNA reads as TGTGCCAGCAGACCGGCGGGTGTCTACGAGCAGTACTTC. Supplemented by reference TRBV7-2 and TRBJ2-7, the full variable domain reads GAGVSQSPSNKVTEKGKDVELRCDPISGHTALYWYRQSLGQGLEFLIYFQGNSAPDKSGLPSDRFSAERTGGSVSTLTIQRTQQEDSAVYLCASRPAGVYEQYFGPGTRLTVT.

The chain recombines TRBV30 with TRBJ1-1; 7 positions agree with TRBD1. CDR3 size: 12 residues. J was trimmed by 10 bases and V by 3 bases; bases with no gene match: 8. CDR1 and CDR2 from the germline V gene are GTSNPN and SVGIG (reference sequence). CDR3 DNA sequence: TGTGCCTGGAGGAAACAGGGGCGGCCAGCTTTCTTT. Amino acids: CAWRKQGRPAFF. Full variable domain (rest looked up from reference TRBV30 and TRBJ1-1): SQTIHQWPATLVQPVGSPLSLECTVEGTSNPNLYWYRQAAGRGLQLLFYSVGIGQISSEVPQNLSASRPQDRQFILSSKKLLLSDSGFYLCAWRKQGRPAFFGQGTRLTVV.

The J gene is TRBJ2-1, the V gene TRBV7-9, with a possible D match to TRBD2 (5 bases). The V and J ends lost 1 base and 0 bases respectively, with 13 bases between them. The CDR3 totals 17 residues. Germline CDR1 and CDR2: SEHNR and FQNEAQ (reference sequence). CDR3 amino acids: CASSLGFGISSYNEQFF. The CDR3 coding sequence is TGTGCCAGCAGCTTAGGTTTCGGGATTAGCTCCTACAATGAGCAGTTCTTC.

V gene TRBV5-1 combines with J gene TRBJ2-2, with D perhaps TRBD1 or TRBD2 (11 bases each). The germline V and J ends were trimmed by 4 bases and 10 bases, with 32 bases remaining between them. Germline CDR1 SGHRS, CDR2 YFSETQ. This CDR3 is built from 19 residues. CDR3 DNA sequence: TGCGCCAGCAGCAGCCCGGACAGGGGGCTAGCGGGAGGTTCACAGGAGCTGTTTTTT. Residues: CASSSPDRGLAGGSQELFF.

V is TRBV10-3 and J is TRBJ2-2, with TRBD1 matching over 9 bases. V lost 6 bases, J lost 3 bases, and 11 bases stayed unmatched. CDR3 size: 17 residues. CDR1 is ENHRY and CDR2 is SYGVKD in the germline V gene. CDR3 bases: TGTGCCATCAGACCGGGACAGGGACAGACGTACACCGGGGAGCTGTTTTTT. Protein sequence: CAIRPGQGQTYTGELFF.

In this sample, this clone turned up a few times. This rearrangement joins TRBV4-2 to TRBJ1-2, with D uncertain. Germline V gives CDR1 LGHNA, CDR2 YNFKEQ. The CDR3 sequence is 15 residues long. V was shortened by 2 bases and J by 8 bases, with 18 bases between the two germline ends. The CDR3 spells CASSQLVTEARGYTF. CDR3 bases: TGTGCCAGCAGCCAATTAGTAACCGAGGCGAGGGGCTACACCTTC.

The rearrangement joins TRBV7-3 to TRBJ2-1, with 7 bases fitting TRBD1. The CDR3 has 15 amino acids. V trimming: 1 base; J trimming: 4 bases; junction bases outside the gene matches: 4. Germline-derived CDR1 and CDR2 are SGHTA and FQGTGA. The CDR3 loop is CASSLRWGQYNEQFF. The CDR3 DNA is TGTGCCAGCAGCTTAAGGTGGGGACAGTACAATGAGCAGTTCTTC.

The V gene is TRBV28, the J gene TRBJ1-5, with D possibly being TRBD1 (6 bases). The length of the CDR3 is 14 residues. Germline V CDR1 and CDR2: MDHEN, SYDVKM. Trimming pared 9 bases from V and 4 bases from J, leaving 16 bases between. The CDR3 sequence: CASGLGAPNQPQHF. The CDR3 nucleotides read TGTGCCAGTGGGTTGGGGGCCCCGAATCAGCCCCAGCATTTT.

The CDR3: CAWRAVGHSNTEAFF. CDR3 nucleotide sequence: TGTGCCTGGAGGGCGGTCGGACACTCGAACACTGAAGCTTTCTTT. This chain joins TRBV30 and TRBJ1-1, with D perhaps matching TRBD1 (5 bases). The CDR3 totals 15 residues. Looked up from germline, CDR1 is GTSNPN and CDR2 is SVGIG (reference sequence). V lost 3 bases and J lost 1, with 15 bases in between.

This sequence joins TRBV7-9 and TRBJ1-2; D is unclear. The germline V gene encodes CDR1 SEHNR and CDR2 FQNEAQ (reference sequence). CDR3 length: 13 residues. V was pared by 1 base and J by 5 bases, with 8 bases between. In DNA, the CDR3 is TGTGCCAGCAGCTTAGAGCAAAATTATGGCTACACCTTC. It encodes CASSLEQNYGYTF.

This rearrangement joins TRBV4-1 to TRBJ2-3, with D possibly matching TRBD2 (6 bases). The CDR3 has 17 amino acids. The germline CDR1 and CDR2 sequences are MGHRA and YSYEKL. The germline V and J ends were trimmed by 3 bases and 3 bases, with 19 bases remaining between them. CDR3 sequence: CASSQDPSAGGTDTQYF. The CDR3 DNA sequence: TGCGCCAGCAGCCAGGATCCTAGCGCCGGGGGTACAGATACGCAGTATTTT.

The chain links TRBV27 to TRBJ2-2, with 7 bases aligning to TRBD1. CDR1 MNHEY and CDR2 SMNVEV come from the germline V gene (reference sequence). V shed 4 bases and J 2 bases; nucleotides not matched to a gene: 1. The CDR3 has 14 residues. The CDR3 here is CASSWTGNTGELFF. Written as DNA, the CDR3 is TGTGCCAGCAGTTGGACAGGTAACACCGGGGAGCTGTTTTTT.

The genes are TRBV7-2 and TRBJ2-1, with D perhaps TRBD2 (5 bases). CDR1 is SGHTA, CDR2 FQGNSA, per germline. The CDR3 extends over 15 amino acids. V shed 2 bases and J shed 2 bases, with 10 bases lying between them. The CDR3 DNA reads as TGTGCCAGCAGCTTACAAGCGGTCCCCTACAATGAGCAGTTCTTC. It yields the protein CASSLQAVPYNEQFF.

The chain recombines TRBV18 with TRBJ1-1; 9 positions match TRBD1. The V gene end was trimmed by 3 bases and the J gene end by 6 bases; junction bases not matched to a gene: 17. Germline loops: CDR1 KGHSH, CDR2 LQKENI. The CDR3 has 18 amino acids. CDR3 sequence: CASSPLPGQGRFFPEAFF. The CDR3 DNA follows: TGTGCCAGCTCACCCCTTCCGGGACAGGGCCGGTTCTTTCCTGAAGCTTTCTTT.

The rearrangement joins TRBV6-1 to TRBJ2-7; TRBD2 might be the D (6 bases). The CDR3 is 14 residues long. Trimming stripped 3 bases from V and 2 bases from J, with 11 bases between. Per the germline V gene, CDR1 is MNHNS and CDR2 is SASEGT. DNA of the CDR3: TGTGCCAGCAGTGACGGGAGCGTGACCTACGAGCAGTACTTC. Translation gives CASSDGSVTYEQYF.

This chain uses TRBV6-5 with TRBJ2-7, with D possibly matching TRBD2 (5 bases). The CDR3 covers 13 residues. Germline-derived CDR1 and CDR2 are MNHEY and SVGAGI. V dropped 3 bases and J dropped 4 bases, with 10 bases sitting between them. Here the CDR3 DNA reads TGTGCCAGCAGTTATTCGAGGGATTACGAGCAGTACTTC. Protein product: CASSYSRDYEQYF.

The chain is built from TRBV7-9 and TRBJ2-7; 7 bases fit TRBD2. V lost 5 bases to trimming and J lost 2 bases; unmatched junction nucleotides: 6. CDR3 length: 14 amino acids. CDR1 and CDR2 from the germline V gene are SEHNR and FQNEAQ (reference sequence). CDR3 residues: CASSARGETYEQYF. In DNA form, the CDR3 reads TGTGCCAGCAGCGCCCGGGGGGAGACCTACGAGCAGTACTTC.

The V and J genes are TRBV28 and TRBJ2-7, with D perhaps TRBD2 (5 bases). Trimming removed 5 bases from V and 3 bases from J, with 11 bases in between. The CDR3 is 13 residues long. In germline, CDR1 is MDHEN, CDR2 SYDVKM. The CDR3: CASSSPGIYEQYF. CDR3 nucleotides: TGTGCCAGCAGTAGTCCCGGGATCTACGAGCAGTACTTC.

The chain combines TRBV10-3 with TRBJ2-5; D may be TRBD1 (6 bases). The J call may be in error: the DNA end matches TRBJ2-7 better. The CDR3 spans 14 residues. Germline V gives CDR1 ENHRY, CDR2 SYGVKD. The CDR3 reads CAIKRTESSYEQYF. CDR3 nucleotides: TGTGCCATCAAGAGGACAGAGAGCTCCTACGAGCAGTACTTC.

The V gene is TRBV7-2, the J gene TRBJ1-2; no firm D call. Trimming cost V 5 bases and J 2 bases, with 9 bases left between them. The CDR3 runs to 13 residues. Germline CDR1 reads SGHTA; CDR2 reads FQGNSA. The CDR3 is CASSPERNYGYTF. CDR3 DNA sequence: TGTGCCAGCAGCCCGGAGAGGAACTATGGCTACACCTTC.

The chain recombines TRBV5-1 with TRBJ2-7; 7 nucleotides line up with TRBD1. The CDR3 is made up of 14 amino acids. Per germline, CDR1 SGHRS and CDR2 YFSETQ. V lost 8 bases to trimming and J lost 2 bases; unmatched junction nucleotides: 10. The CDR3 protein is CASHTGDDPYEQYF. The CDR3 coding sequence is TGCGCCAGTCATACAGGGGACGATCCCTACGAGCAGTACTTC. The complete variable domain, with remaining parts taken from reference TRBV5-1 and TRBJ2-7, reads KAGVTQTPRYLIKTRGQQVTLSCSPISGHRSVSWYQQTPGQGLQFLFEYFSETQRNKGNFPGRFSGRQFSNSRSEMNVSTLELGDSALYLCASHTGDDPYEQYFGPGTRLTVT.

This sequence joins TRBV7-2 and TRBJ2-7; D perhaps matches TRBD1 (7 bases). Germline V gene sequence: CDR1 SGHTA, CDR2 FQGNSA. The CDR3 spans 17 residues. Deletions cut 4 bases from V and 4 bases from J, with 23 bases between. CDR3 residues: CASSSRRGALARYEQYF. Written as DNA, the CDR3 is TGTGCCAGCAGCTCCCGCAGGGGGGCTTTAGCGAGATACGAGCAGTACTTC.

In its sample, this clone was seen a few times. The chain has TRBV28 and TRBJ1-6, with D possibly being TRBD1 (5 bases). This CDR3 contains 15 residues. V was pared by 6 bases and J by 7 bases, with 16 bases between. Looked up from germline, CDR1 is MDHEN and CDR2 is SYDVKM. As DNA, the CDR3 is TGTGCCAGCAGCCGACTTAGGGGATGGAATTCACCCCTCCACTTT. Translation: CASSRLRGWNSPLHF.